What follows describes a single T cell receptor (beta chain). CDR3 length: 12 amino acids. V was pared by 5 bases and J by 8 bases, with 4 bases of the junction left unmatched. CDR1 and CDR2 from the germline V gene are SEHNR and FQNEAQ (reference sequence). The source of the sample is a study of blood T cell repertoires in COVID-19. Whole-study context: The United States, Italy and Spain were the sources of the acute and convalescent COVID-19 samples. PBMCs, B-cell-depleted T cells, or T cells were the source of the cDNA or gDNA that made up the material.

In the original analysis: Researchers report that nucleated cell counts were estimated from reference gene primer amplification. The table came from immunoSEQ multiplex PCR; TCRdb's copy has only in-frame clones and leaves some out. V, J and clone size reflect that table, while D and trimming were determined from the DNA. The profile shows 250,000 to 300,000 clones, 87% of them singletons. Sequences were obtained from peripheral blood. The chain recombines TRBV7-9 with TRBJ1-2, with 8 nucleotides matching TRBD1. The receptor was derived from a woman in her thirties or forties who had recovered from COVID-19. The CDR3 reads CASSLGQGGYTF. The CDR3 coding sequence is TGTGCCAGCAGCCTTGGACAGGGCGGCTACACCTTC.